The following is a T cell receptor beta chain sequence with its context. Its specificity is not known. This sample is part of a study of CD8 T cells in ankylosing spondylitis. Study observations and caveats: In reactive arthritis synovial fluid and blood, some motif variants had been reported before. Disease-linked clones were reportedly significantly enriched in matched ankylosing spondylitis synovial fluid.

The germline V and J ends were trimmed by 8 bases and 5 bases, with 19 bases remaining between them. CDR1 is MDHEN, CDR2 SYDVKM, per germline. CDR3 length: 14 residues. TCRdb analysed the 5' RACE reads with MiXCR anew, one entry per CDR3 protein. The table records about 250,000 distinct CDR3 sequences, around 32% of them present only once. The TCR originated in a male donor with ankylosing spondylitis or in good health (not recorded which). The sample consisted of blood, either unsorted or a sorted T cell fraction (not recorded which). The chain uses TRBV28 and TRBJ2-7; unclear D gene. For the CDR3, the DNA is TGTGCCAGCGGTCTCCGGCCCGGGTACCACGAGCAGTACTTC. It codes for CASGLRPGYHEQYF.